Below are 23 T cell receptor beta chains sequenced from a single sample in a study of T cell responses to AZD1222 COVID-19 vaccine. Assay used: immunoSEQ multiplex PCR; TCRdb lists only in-frame clones, some missing. The sample lists some 95,000 clones, roughly 88% occurring once. The sample in question was peripheral blood, obtained 28 days after the second AZD1222 dose. These TCRs come from an adult who received the AZD1222 COVID-19 vaccine.

The V and J genes are TRBV30 and TRBJ1-2, with 7 bases fitting TRBD1. Germline trimming cut 4 bases from V and 4 bases from J; bases unmatched to any gene: 6. CDR3 length equals 13 residues. Germline V gene data show CDR1 as GTSNPN and CDR2 as SVGIG (reference sequence). The DNA for the CDR3 is TGTGCCTGGAAACCCCGGGACAGCTATGGCTACACCTTC. This translates into CAWKPRDSYGYTF.

This clone is a singleton in its sample. The chain is built from TRBV15 and TRBJ1-1; D is unresolved. From germline, CDR1 is LNHNV and CDR2 YYDKDF (reference sequence). V lost 0 bases and J lost 1, with 9 bases in between. The CDR3 length is 15 residues. Here the CDR3 DNA reads TGTGCCACCAGCAGAGATCGGGGTACGAACACTGAAGCTTTCTTT. Its protein is CATSRDRGTNTEAFF.

CDR3 protein: CASSSRGEFQETQYF. CDR3 sequence (DNA): TGTGCCAGCAGCTCCCGCGGGGAATTCCAAGAGACCCAGTACTTC. This sequence joins TRBV5-4 and TRBJ2-5; D might be TRBD2 (6 bases). This CDR3 comprises 15 residues. CDR1 and CDR2 from the germline V gene are SGHNT and YYREEE (reference sequence). The ends were cut back, 3 bases at V and 1 base at J, with 13 bases in the middle. The variable domain in full, with the rest retrieved from reference TRBV5-4 and TRBJ2-5, is ETGVTQSPTHLIKTRGQQVTLRCSSQSGHNTVSWYQQALGQGPQFIFQYYREEENGRGNFPPRFSGLQFPNYSSELNVNALELDDSALYLCASSSRGEFQETQYFGPGTRLLVL.

J is TRBJ1-2 and V is TRBV5-1, with 8 bases fitting TRBD1. Germline CDR1 reads SGHRS; CDR2 reads YFSETQ. V shed 0 bases and J 0 bases; nucleotides not matched to a gene: 1. CDR3 length: 15 residues. The CDR3 DNA is TGCGCCAGCAGCTTGGGGGACAGGTCTAACTATGGCTACACCTTC. Protein sequence: CASSLGDRSNYGYTF.

The CDR3 bases are TGTGCCAGGCGCGGGGACAGGGGAAATCAGCCCCAGCATTTT. Its protein product is CARRGDRGNQPQHF. The J gene is TRBJ1-5, the V gene TRBV27; 10 bases are shared with TRBD1. This CDR3 region has 14 residues. Germline lookup yields CDR1 MNHEY and CDR2 SMNVEV (reference sequence). After removal of 9 bases from V and 4 bases from J, the junction contained 6 bases not matched to a gene.

The chain has TRBV15 and TRBJ2-7; 7 nucleotides match TRBD2. The CDR3 contains 14 residues. Trimming removed 5 bases from V and 2 bases from J; junction bases left unmatched: 6. Germline CDR1 LNHNV, CDR2 YYDKDF (reference sequence). CDR3 in amino acids: CATSGTSVPYEQYF. The CDR3 nucleotides read TGTGCCACCAGCGGCACTAGCGTACCCTACGAGCAGTACTTC.

The chain combines TRBV11-2 with TRBJ2-7; D is possibly TRBD2 (6 bases). CDR1 SGHAT and CDR2 FQNNGV come from the germline V gene. This CDR3 has 15 residues. The V gene lost 6 bases and the J gene lost 2 bases, with 17 bases spanning the gap. The CDR3 coding sequence is TGTGCCAGCAGACCACCTAGCGTAAGCCCCTACGAGCAGTACTTC. This sequence encodes CASRPPSVSPYEQYF.

The CDR3 DNA is TGTGCCAGCAGGCCAGGGAGAGGGGTTTACGAGCAGTACTTC. It codes for CASRPGRGVYEQYF. This chain links TRBV6-5 with TRBJ2-7; the D gene could be TRBD1 or TRBD2 (5 bases each). This CDR3 region has 14 residues. The V and J ends lost 6 bases and 4 bases respectively, with 16 bases between them. The V gene's germline CDR1 is MNHEY and CDR2 SVGAGI.

The chain joins TRBV6-1 to TRBJ1-5; tentative D call: TRBD1 (6 bases). CDR3 length: 14 amino acids. V shed 2 bases and J shed 6 bases, with 11 bases lying between them. Germline values: CDR1 MNHNS, CDR2 SASEGT. The CDR3 DNA reads TGTGCCAGCAGTGAAAACAGGGACATTCAGCCCCAGCATTTT. Its protein is CASSENRDIQPQHF.

The V and J genes are TRBV12-3 or TRBV12-4 and TRBJ1-5; possibly TRBD1 for D (5 bases). Trimming pared 5 bases from V and 7 bases from J, leaving 12 bases between. The CDR3 length is 13 residues. The CDR3 loop is CASSNQGYQPQHF. Here the CDR3 DNA reads TGTGCCAGCAGTAACCAGGGTTACCAGCCCCAGCATTTT.

The chain joins TRBV4-2 to TRBJ2-3; D may be TRBD2 (7 bases). Trimming took off 1 base at V and 7 bases at J, with 15 bases between the two ends. Germline CDR1 LGHNA, CDR2 YNFKEQ. The CDR3 has 15 amino acids. CDR3 residues: CASSQGMGGGNTQYF. In DNA form, the CDR3 reads TGTGCCAGCAGCCAAGGAATGGGCGGGGGCAATACGCAGTATTTT.

The chain recombines TRBV4-2 with TRBJ2-3; 7 bases line up with TRBD2. The germline gives CDR1 LGHNA, CDR2 YNFKEQ. V dropped 0 bases and J dropped 4; count of bases not matched to a gene: 13. The CDR3 is 18 amino acids. CDR3 sequence (DNA): TGTGCCAGCAGCCAAGACCCGGTTGGGGTAGCGGGTGCAGATACGCAGTATTTT. It encodes CASSQDPVGVAGADTQYF.

The rearrangement uses TRBV27 and TRBJ1-6; no clear D gene. The CDR3 spans 12 residues. Between the trimmed V and J ends, which lost 6 bases and 7 bases, there was a span of 7 bases. The germline CDR1 and CDR2 sequences are MNHEY and SMNVEV (reference sequence). The CDR3 DNA sequence: TGTGCCAGCAGCCTCGTCAATTCACCCCTCCACTTT. Protein sequence: CASSLVNSPLHF.

The chain has TRBV7-9 and TRBJ1-2; D might be TRBD1 (5 bases). This CDR3 is 15 amino acids long. Germline CDR1 is SEHNR and CDR2 is FQNEAQ (reference sequence). Trimming removed 4 bases at V and 4 bases at J, with 16 bases between. The CDR3 DNA reads as TGTGCCAGCAGCTCGGTGGGGAGGGGTGGCTATGGCTACACCTTC. Translated, it gives CASSSVGRGGYGYTF.

This chain uses TRBV10-3 with TRBJ1-5; no firm D call. The CDR3 has 14 amino acids. Trimming left V 3 bases short and J 3 bases short, with 9 bases between. CDR1 ENHRY and CDR2 SYGVKD come from the germline V gene. The CDR3 DNA is TGTGCCATCAGTGATCAAGCGCTCAATCAGCCCCAGCATTTT. Amino acids: CAISDQALNQPQHF.

This clone occurred once. The genes are TRBV9 and TRBJ2-7; a weak D match, TRBD1 (5 bases). Trimming left V 4 bases short and J 6 bases short, with 17 bases between. Per germline, CDR1 SGDLS and CDR2 YYNGEE. The CDR3 has 14 residues. The CDR3 sequence is CASSLWGDGAEQYF. The CDR3 nucleotides read TGTGCCAGCAGCCTTTGGGGTGATGGGGCCGAGCAGTACTTC.

The rearrangement joins TRBV6-8 to TRBJ2-5; 10 nucleotides align to TRBD1. V shed 6 bases, J shed 4 bases, and the junction held 5 bases outside the gene matches. Germline V gene lookup returns CDR1 MNHGY and CDR2 SAAAGT. The CDR3 covers 14 residues. Here the CDR3 reads CASRPDRGRETQYF. In DNA, the CDR3 is TGTGCCAGCAGACCAGACAGGGGGCGAGAGACCCAGTACTTC.

The rearrangement joins TRBV18 to TRBJ1-4; 7 bases agree with TRBD1. V lost 3 bases to trimming and J lost 5 bases; unmatched junction nucleotides: 6. CDR3 size: 15 residues. Germline CDR1 reads KGHSH; CDR2 reads LQKENI. The DNA for the CDR3 is TGTGCCAGCTCACCTACCGCACAGGGGAATGAAAAACTGTTTTTT. Translated: CASSPTAQGNEKLFF.

This rearrangement joins TRBV6-2 or TRBV6-3 to TRBJ1-5; no firm D call. Germline loops: CDR1 MNHEY, CDR2 SVGEGT. The CDR3 is 14 residues long. The V and J ends lost 6 bases and 3 bases respectively, with 12 bases between them. The CDR3, as DNA: TGTGCCAGCAGCCAGGACCCAGACAATCAGCCCCAGCATTTT. It codes for CASSQDPDNQPQHF.

This chain connects TRBV3-1 (or the pseudogene TRBV3-2) to TRBJ2-1; unclear D gene. V lost 0 bases and J lost 4, with 10 bases in between. CDR1 is LGHDT, CDR2 YNNKEL, per germline (reference sequence). The CDR3 has 15 amino acids. CDR3 coding DNA: TGTGCCAGCAGCCAAGATTCCCCCTCTTACAATGAGCAGTTCTTC. It is translated as CASSQDSPSYNEQFF.

This rearrangement joins TRBV6-9 to TRBJ2-1, with D uncertain. Germline CDR1 and CDR2: MNHGY and SVAAGI. V lost 0 bases and J 0 bases, leaving 12 bases between the germline ends. The CDR3 sequence is 17 residues long. CDR3 loop: CASSYSCGRSSYNEQFF. In DNA, the CDR3 is TGTGCCAGCAGTTATTCGTGCGGCAGGAGCTCCTACAATGAGCAGTTCTTC.

V gene TRBV7-9 combines with J gene TRBJ2-5; no reliable D call. Germline V gene sequence: CDR1 SEHNR, CDR2 FQNEAQ (reference sequence). The CDR3 extends over 13 amino acids. V shed 5 bases and J shed 4 bases, with 11 bases lying between them. As DNA, the CDR3 is TGTGCCAGCAGCGTCTACGGTACAGAGACCCAGTACTTC. Translating it yields CASSVYGTETQYF.

This sequence joins TRBV25-1 and TRBJ1-2; D remains unclear. The CDR3 sequence is 11 residues long. The germline gives CDR1 MGHDK, CDR2 SYGVNS. Trimming cost V 2 bases and J 2 bases, with 0 bases left between them. The CDR3 nucleotides are TGTGCCAGCAGTGAAAACTATGGCTACACCTTC. Translated: CASSENYGYTF.